A selection of T cell receptor beta chains follows, all from one sample in a study of T-cell memory formation after mild COVID-19. TCRdb redid the calling of the 5' RACE reads with MiXCR, one entry per CDR3 protein. In the table there are over 400,000 distinct CDR3 sequences, 20% to 30% of which are singletons. The sample comprised PBMCs or a T cell subset sorted from them (not recorded which). Source of these receptors: an adult woman who had mild COVID-19 (a few samples of this study predate the infection). Cell type and time point are not known. Each CDR3 is given with its conserved first and last residue. The D gene is left open where the match is weak. Rows give clone size only sometimes, using once, few, many, or a class for an expanded clone.

J | length | D | size | V | DNA | CDR3
TRBJ2-5 | 16 | TRBD2 | few | TRBV24-1 | TGTGCCACCAGTGAAGGTAGCGGGGGGGCCGAAGAGACCCAGTACTTC | CATSEGSGGAEETQYF
TRBJ1-2 | 13 | - | - | TRBV10-3 | TGTGCCATCAGTTTGGGGGGCTCGAGTGGCTACACCTTC | CAISLGGSSGYTF
TRBJ2-3 | 12 | - | - | TRBV15 | TGTGCCACCAGCAGAGAAGCAGATACGCAGTATTTT | CATSREADTQYF
TRBJ2-5 | 15 | TRBD2 | - | TRBV5-1 | TGCGCCAGCAGTCCAGGGACTAGCGGGCCGGAGACCCAGTACTTC | CASSPGTSGPETQYF
TRBJ2-7 | 14 | - | - | TRBV25-1 | TGTGCCAGCAGCACCGGGGGACTTCCTGCTTACCTGTACTTC | CASSTGGLPAYLYF
TRBJ2-3 | 15 | TRBD2 | many | TRBV7-3 | TGTGCCAGCAGCCCAAATCCTAGCGGAACAGATACGCAGTATTTT | CASSPNPSGTDTQYF
TRBJ1-1 | 14 | - | - | TRBV5-1 | TGCGCCAGCAGCTTGGAAGGGGTTTCCACTGAAGCTTTCTTT | CASSLEGVSTEAFF
TRBJ2-1 | 13 | - | - | TRBV27 | TGTGCCAGCAGTTTCGGGTTATTGAATGAGCAGTTCTTC | CASSFGLLNEQFF
TRBJ2-2 | 16 | - | few | TRBV19 | TGTGCCAGTAGTATAAGTTGGGCAGCGAACACCGGGGAGCTGTTTTTT | CASSISWAANTGELFF
TRBJ1-6 | 14 | - | - | TRBV18 | TGTGCCAGCTCACCCCAGGGGTCTAATTCACCCCTCCACTTT | CASSPQGSNSPLHF
TRBJ2-5 | 14 | - | few | TRBV29-1 | TGCAGCGTGCTCGGGCTCCAGGAACAAGAGACCCAGTACTTC | CSVLGLQEQETQYF
TRBJ1-5 | 13 | - | - | TRBV18 | TGTGCCAGCTCACCGGATGGAACTCAGCCCCAGCATTTT | CASSPDGTQPQHF
TRBJ2-2 | 14 | - | few | TRBV5-1 | TGCGCCAGCAGCTTGGAGCAGGCAACCGGGGAGCTGTTTTTT | CASSLEQATGELFF
TRBJ2-3 | 17 | - | - | TRBV7-6 | TGTGCCAGCAGCTCCCCCGTCATAGGGGAGGTGGCAGATACGCAGTATTTT | CASSSPVIGEVADTQYF
TRBJ2-3 | 15 | - | few | TRBV6-5 | TGTGCCAGCAGTACTCCGGGACCTCCTACAGATACGCAGTATTTT | CASSTPGPPTDTQYF
TRBJ2-1 | 14 | - | few | TRBV7-2 | TGTGCCAGCAGCTTATTGTCTGAGGGCCGCGAGCAGTTCTTC | CASSLLSEGREQFF
TRBJ2-1 | 14 | TRBD1 | - | TRBV6-5 | TGTGCCAGCATGGACAGGGCGGGGTACAATGAGCAGTTCTTC | CASMDRAGYNEQFF
TRBJ1-5 | 13 | - | - | TRBV25-1 | TGTGCCAGCAGTGTGGGTTATGATCAGCCCCAGCATTTT | CASSVGYDQPQHF
TRBJ1-1 | 15 | - | few | TRBV11-2 | TGTGCCAGCAGCTTAGCCAACGGCAGAAACAATGAAGCTTTCTTT | CASSLANGRNNEAFF
TRBJ2-1 | 17 | - | - | TRBV6-5 | TGTGCCAGCAGTTTGACCCCTGAGGCAGGCATTCTCGATGAGCAGTTCTTC | CASSLTPEAGILDEQFF
TRBJ2-7 | 15 | - | - | TRBV25-1 | TGTGCCAGCAGTGAATATAGAGGGGGACCGGACGAGCAGTACTTC | CASSEYRGGPDEQYF
TRBJ1-1 | 13 | - | few | TRBV5-1 | TGCGCCAGCAGCTCCAACGGGGACACTGAAGCTTTCTTT | CASSSNGDTEAFF
TRBJ2-2 | 17 | TRBD1 | few | TRBV15 | TGTGCCACCAGCAGCCCTGTGGGACAGGGTAACACCGGGGAGCTGTTTTTT | CATSSPVGQGNTGELFF
TRBJ2-3 | 16 | - | - | TRBV25-1 | TGTGCCAGCAGTGTATTGAGTACGGGAGTCGCAGATACGCAGTATTTT | CASSVLSTGVADTQYF
TRBJ2-5 | 17 | - | few | TRBV3-1 | TGTGCCAGCAGCCAGGAGCCCTCTCCCCGGTGGCAAGAGACCCAGTACTTC | CASSQEPSPRWQETQYF
TRBJ1-5 | 16 | - | - | TRBV24-1 | TGTGCCACCAGTGCCGCGACCATTCGTAGCAATCAGCCCCAGCATTTT | CATSAATIRSNQPQHF
TRBJ2-7 | 9 | - | - | TRBV30 | TGTGCCTGGAGTGTCCCCGTTGGCTTC | CAWSVPVGF